This T cell receptor (beta chain) came from a study of T cells in Graves' hyperthyroidism and ophthalmopathy. As for the study in general: Upon initial diagnosis and before any treatment, peripheral blood was collected.

Template material for amplifying TCR beta CDR3 regions consisted of RNA transcripts. The TCR CDR3 was amplified in a first-round RT-PCR using the HTBI primer set. TCRdb re-called the multiplex PCR reads through MiXCR, storing one row per CDR3 protein. The table includes approximately 630,000 distinct CDR3 sequences, around 15% detected once. After removal of 3 bases from V and 4 bases from J, the junction contained 3 bases not matched to a gene. The CDR3 has 14 amino acids. Study outcomes and limitations: Among clonotypes expanded in thyroid above 0.001, most were also found in blood.

As for this clonotype: Its cognate antigen is unknown.

Isolation of PBMCs was performed on about 10 ml fresh peripheral blood. This receptor was identified in a woman in her thirties with Graves' hyperthyroidism. This rearrangement joins TRBV12-3 or TRBV12-4 to TRBJ2-1, with 7 bases fitting TRBD2. The material sequenced was blood. In DNA, the CDR3 is TGTGCCAGCAGTTTCCTAGCGGAATACAATGAGCAGTTCTTC. This sequence encodes CASSFLAEYNEQFF.